This is a list of T cell receptor beta chains from one sample in a study of blood T cell repertoires in COVID-19. The repertoire was sequenced with immunoSEQ multiplex PCR; TCRdb's copy has only in-frame clones and lacks some. Found here are around 190,000 clones, about nine tenths of them singletons; the top ten hold roughly 20%. Material: peripheral blood. Source of these receptors: a man aged 65 to 85 with active or convalescent COVID-19. CDR3s include the opening cysteine and the closing phenylalanine or tryptophan. A D gene is named only where the DNA matches it firmly. Clone size is not always given. Where it is, it says once, few, many or a class for expanded clones.

D gene: TRBD1; V gene: TRBV6-6; J gene: TRBJ1-5; clone size: .; CDR3 DNA: TGTGCCAGCAGTATGACAGGGGGCAATCAGCCCCAGCATTTT; CDR3 protein: CASSMTGGNQPQHF
D gene: TRBD2; V gene: TRBV19; J gene: TRBJ2-1; clone size: .; CDR3 DNA: TGTGCCAGTAAACGGGAGGGCCTTGGGGAGCAGTTCTTC; CDR3 protein: CASKREGLGEQFF
D gene: .; V gene: TRBV11-3; J gene: TRBJ2-1; clone size: .; CDR3 DNA: TGTGCCAGCAGCTTGGGCCGCCTGGATGAGCAGTTCTTC; CDR3 protein: CASSLGRLDEQFF
D gene: .; V gene: TRBV5-1; J gene: TRBJ2-5; clone size: .; CDR3 DNA: TGCGCCAGCAGCTTGACGTCGGGGGAGACCCAGTACTTC; CDR3 protein: CASSLTSGETQYF
D gene: TRBD2; V gene: TRBV7-2; J gene: TRBJ2-7; clone size: .; CDR3 DNA: TGTGCCAGCAGCTTAGGGGGTGTTGGCGGGAGAAGCTCCTACGAGCAGTACTTC; CDR3 protein: CASSLGGVGGRSSYEQYF
D gene: TRBD1; V gene: TRBV5-1; J gene: TRBJ2-3; clone size: .; CDR3 DNA: TGCGCCAGCAGGGAGACCGGGACAGGAGGAGATACGCAGTATTTT; CDR3 protein: CASRETGTGGDTQYF
D gene: .; V gene: TRBV29-1; J gene: TRBJ2-3; clone size: .; CDR3 DNA: TGCAGCGTTGTTCCAGGCACAGATACGCAGTATTTT; CDR3 protein: CSVVPGTDTQYF
D gene: .; V gene: TRBV12-5; J gene: TRBJ1-5; clone size: .; CDR3 DNA: TGTGCTAGTGCCCTGGGGGGGGCCCAGCCCCAGCATTTT; CDR3 protein: CASALGGAQPQHF
D gene: TRBD1; V gene: TRBV10-2; J gene: TRBJ1-2; clone size: .; CDR3 DNA: TGCGCCAGCAGTGAGTCCTTCGGGACAGCTTATGGCTACACCTTC; CDR3 protein: CASSESFGTAYGYTF
D gene: .; V gene: TRBV28; J gene: TRBJ1-2; clone size: .; CDR3 DNA: TGTGCCAGCAGTTTAGTAGACTATGGCTACACCTTC; CDR3 protein: CASSLVDYGYTF
D gene: .; V gene: TRBV24-1; J gene: TRBJ2-3; clone size: .; CDR3 DNA: TGTGCCACCCACGAGGTTAGCACAGATACGCAGTATTTT; CDR3 protein: CATHEVSTDTQYF
D gene: .; V gene: TRBV11-2; J gene: TRBJ2-5; clone size: .; CDR3 DNA: TGTGCCAGCAGCTCTTCCTCAGAGACCCAGTACTTC; CDR3 protein: CASSSSSETQYF
D gene: .; V gene: TRBV10-1; J gene: TRBJ1-1; clone size: few; CDR3 DNA: TGCGCCAGCAGTGCCGGCGGGCACACTGAAGCTTTCTTT; CDR3 protein: CASSAGGHTEAFF
D gene: .; V gene: TRBV18; J gene: TRBJ1-2; clone size: .; CDR3 DNA: TGTGCCAGCTCCCCAACCGGAGAGGAGGGCTATGGCTACACCTTC; CDR3 protein: CASSPTGEEGYGYTF
D gene: TRBD1; V gene: TRBV7-6; J gene: TRBJ1-1; clone size: .; CDR3 DNA: TGTGCCAGCAGCCTCTACGGGACAGGGGGCGGCGACACTGAAGCTTTCTTT; CDR3 protein: CASSLYGTGGGDTEAFF
D gene: .; V gene: TRBV28; J gene: TRBJ2-1; clone size: .; CDR3 DNA: TGTGCCAGCAGTTTATCAGGGTCTCCGACGGAGTTCTTC; CDR3 protein: CASSLSGSPTEFF
D gene: .; V gene: TRBV18; J gene: TRBJ2-7; clone size: few; CDR3 DNA: TGTGCCAGCTCACCCGGACTGGACGAGCAGTACTTC; CDR3 protein: CASSPGLDEQYF
D gene: TRBD1; V gene: TRBV5-6; J gene: TRBJ2-2; clone size: few; CDR3 DNA: TGTGCCAGCAGCTCGGACGGGACAGGATGGACCGGGGAGCTGTTTTTT; CDR3 protein: CASSSDGTGWTGELFF
D gene: .; V gene: TRBV5-1; J gene: TRBJ2-2; clone size: .; CDR3 DNA: TGCGCCAGCAGCCCTGGGCACACCGGGGAGCTGTTTTTT; CDR3 protein: CASSPGHTGELFF
D gene: .; V gene: TRBV27; J gene: TRBJ2-5; clone size: once; CDR3 DNA: TGTGCCAGCAGCCCACATGGAGCCGAAGAGACCCAGTACTTC; CDR3 protein: CASSPHGAEETQYF
D gene: TRBD2; V gene: TRBV5-1; J gene: TRBJ2-1; clone size: .; CDR3 DNA: TGCGCCAGCAGCTTGGGTCTAGCGGGACTCAATGAGCAGTTCTTC; CDR3 protein: CASSLGLAGLNEQFF
D gene: .; V gene: TRBV6-5; J gene: TRBJ1-2; clone size: .; CDR3 DNA: TGTGCCAGCAGTTCTCGGACAGTTCCTAACTATGGCTACACCTTC; CDR3 protein: CASSSRTVPNYGYTF
D gene: TRBD1; V gene: TRBV28; J gene: TRBJ1-2; clone size: .; CDR3 DNA: TGTGCCAGCAGTTCCAACAGGGGTACCTCCTTC; CDR3 protein: CASSSNRGTSF
D gene: TRBD1; V gene: TRBV30; J gene: TRBJ1-2; clone size: .; CDR3 DNA: TGTGCCTCCCGACAGGGAATAGGGTATGGCTACACCTTC; CDR3 protein: CASRQGIGYGYTF
D gene: .; V gene: TRBV21-1; J gene: TRBJ2-7; clone size: once; CDR3 DNA: TGTGCCAGCAGCAAACCCGGGACTCAGACCTACGAGCAGTACTTC; CDR3 protein: CASSKPGTQTYEQYF
D gene: .; V gene: TRBV7-2; J gene: TRBJ1-2; clone size: .; CDR3 DNA: TGTGCCAGCAGCTTAGGGGTCCCACCGGGGGGCTATGGCTACACCTTC; CDR3 protein: CASSLGVPPGGYGYTF
D gene: .; V gene: TRBV15; J gene: TRBJ1-5; clone size: .; CDR3 DNA: TGTGCCACCAGCAGAGAGACAGACAATCAGCCCCAGCATTTT; CDR3 protein: CATSRETDNQPQHF
D gene: TRBD1; V gene: TRBV27; J gene: TRBJ2-5; clone size: .; CDR3 DNA: TGTGCCAGTTCCTGGACAGGGGATCAAGAGACCCAGTACTTC; CDR3 protein: CASSWTGDQETQYF
D gene: .; V gene: TRBV6-2/TRBV6-3; J gene: TRBJ2-7; clone size: .; CDR3 DNA: TGTGCCAGCAGTTACTCGAGTGGGGGGAAGGGCGAGCAGTACTTC; CDR3 protein: CASSYSSGGKGEQYF
D gene: TRBD1; V gene: TRBV6-5; J gene: TRBJ1-2; clone size: .; CDR3 DNA: TGTGCCAGCAGTTTCGCCACAGGGGGCGATTACTATGGCTACACCTTC; CDR3 protein: CASSFATGGDYYGYTF
D gene: TRBD2; V gene: TRBV10-2; J gene: TRBJ2-3; clone size: once; CDR3 DNA: TGCGCCAGCAGCGGACTAGCGGGAGTTTCAGATACGCAGTATTTT; CDR3 protein: CASSGLAGVSDTQYF
D gene: TRBD1; V gene: TRBV6-2/TRBV6-3; J gene: TRBJ1-5; clone size: .; CDR3 DNA: TGTGCCAGCAGTTACTTTGACAGGGTTCGGCAGCCCCAGCATTTT; CDR3 protein: CASSYFDRVRQPQHF
D gene: TRBD2; V gene: TRBV4-3; J gene: TRBJ2-3; clone size: .; CDR3 DNA: TGCGCCAGCAGCCGGGTCTTCGGGGGGACTAGCGGCACAGATACGCAGTATTTT; CDR3 protein: CASSRVFGGTSGTDTQYF
D gene: TRBD1; V gene: TRBV18; J gene: TRBJ1-2; clone size: .; CDR3 DNA: TGTGCCAGCTCACCCGACAGGGCGCCGTCCTATGGCTACACCTTC; CDR3 protein: CASSPDRAPSYGYTF
D gene: .; V gene: TRBV5-1; J gene: TRBJ2-7; clone size: .; CDR3 DNA: TGCGCCAGCAGCTTGTCAGGGTTTCCCTTTGAGCAGTACTTC; CDR3 protein: CASSLSGFPFEQYF
D gene: .; V gene: TRBV27; J gene: TRBJ1-2; clone size: few; CDR3 DNA: TGTGCCAGCAGTCCCAGGGGTGGCTATGGCTACACCTTC; CDR3 protein: CASSPRGGYGYTF
D gene: TRBD1; V gene: TRBV24-1; J gene: TRBJ1-2; clone size: few; CDR3 DNA: TGTGCCACCAGTCCCGGGACAGGGTCGAGCGGCTACACCTTC; CDR3 protein: CATSPGTGSSGYTF
D gene: TRBD1; V gene: TRBV4-3; J gene: TRBJ1-1; clone size: .; CDR3 DNA: TGCGCCAGCAGCCACCGACAGGGCGGGTTCTCTGAAGCTTTCTTT; CDR3 protein: CASSHRQGGFSEAFF
D gene: TRBD1; V gene: TRBV7-2; J gene: TRBJ1-1; clone size: few; CDR3 DNA: TGTGCCAGCAGCTCCACAGGGGTCGGAACTGAAGCTTTCTTT; CDR3 protein: CASSSTGVGTEAFF
D gene: .; V gene: TRBV30; J gene: TRBJ1-3; clone size: once; CDR3 DNA: TGTGCCTGGAGGCTAGACAGTCGCGGAAACACCATATATTTT; CDR3 protein: CAWRLDSRGNTIYF
D gene: TRBD2; V gene: TRBV25-1; J gene: TRBJ2-7; clone size: .; CDR3 DNA: TGTGCCAGCAGTGCAATGACTAGCGGGAGGGTCTACGAGCAGTACTTC; CDR3 protein: CASSAMTSGRVYEQYF
D gene: .; V gene: TRBV7-2; J gene: TRBJ1-3; clone size: .; CDR3 DNA: TGTGCCAGCAGCTCCCGACAGAGCTCTGGAAACACCATATATTTT; CDR3 protein: CASSSRQSSGNTIYF
D gene: TRBD1; V gene: TRBV6-6; J gene: TRBJ1-6; clone size: .; CDR3 DNA: TGTGCCAGCAGTCGGCCGTCGGGGACAGCTCCCCTGTCCTATAATTCACCCCTCCACTTT; CDR3 protein: CASSRPSGTAPLSYNSPLHF
D gene: .; V gene: TRBV5-1; J gene: TRBJ1-2; clone size: .; CDR3 DNA: TGCGCCAGCAGCTTGGCCGGGGGGGGCCCACCGGAGGGCTACACCTTC; CDR3 protein: CASSLAGGGPPEGYTF
D gene: .; V gene: TRBV3-1/TRBV3-2; J gene: TRBJ2-1; clone size: .; CDR3 DNA: TGTGCCAGCAGCCAAGATCCCAGGGCACCCTACAATGAGCAGTTCTTC; CDR3 protein: CASSQDPRAPYNEQFF
D gene: .; V gene: TRBV28; J gene: TRBJ1-1; clone size: few; CDR3 DNA: TGTGCCAGCAGTTCCCCTTCTACGTACGCTGAAGCTTTCTTT; CDR3 protein: CASSSPSTYAEAFF
D gene: .; V gene: TRBV27; J gene: TRBJ1-1; clone size: .; CDR3 DNA: TGTGCCAGCAGTCGGACTGGAGGACTAAGCGCTGAAGCTTTCTTT; CDR3 protein: CASSRTGGLSAEAFF
D gene: TRBD1; V gene: TRBV20-1; J gene: TRBJ2-7; clone size: .; CDR3 DNA: TGCAGTGCTAGTAGGACAGGGCGGGACGAGCAGTACTTC; CDR3 protein: CSASRTGRDEQYF
D gene: .; V gene: TRBV5-6; J gene: TRBJ1-1; clone size: .; CDR3 DNA: TGTGCCAGCAGCCAATCCACGGGAGGATACACTGAAGCTTTCTTT; CDR3 protein: CASSQSTGGYTEAFF
D gene: TRBD1; V gene: TRBV2; J gene: TRBJ1-2; clone size: .; CDR3 DNA: TGTGCCAGCAGTGAAGGTAGCAGGGGGCTGGGCTATGGCTACACCTTC; CDR3 protein: CASSEGSRGLGYGYTF
D gene: .; V gene: TRBV18; J gene: TRBJ1-4; clone size: .; CDR3 DNA: TGTGCCAGCTCACCAGCACAGGGTAGTGAAAAACTGTTTTTT; CDR3 protein: CASSPAQGSEKLFF
D gene: TRBD1; V gene: TRBV15; J gene: TRBJ1-1; clone size: .; CDR3 DNA: TGTGCCACCAGCAGACCATGGGGGACAGGGTATACTGAAGCTTTCTTT; CDR3 protein: CATSRPWGTGYTEAFF
D gene: .; V gene: TRBV4-3; J gene: TRBJ1-5; clone size: .; CDR3 DNA: TGCGCCAGCAGCCTGGGGGGACATCAGCCCCAGCATTTT; CDR3 protein: CASSLGGHQPQHF
D gene: .; V gene: TRBV7-2; J gene: TRBJ1-1; clone size: .; CDR3 DNA: TGTGCCAGCAAGCGGCGGCCCGTGAGCACTGAAGCTTTCTTT; CDR3 protein: CASKRRPVSTEAFF
D gene: .; V gene: TRBV5-1; J gene: TRBJ2-7; clone size: .; CDR3 DNA: TGCGCCAGCAGCCCGGGGGGTTCCCAGGGGTACGAGCAGTACTTC; CDR3 protein: CASSPGGSQGYEQYF
D gene: TRBD2; V gene: TRBV11-2; J gene: TRBJ2-1; clone size: .; CDR3 DNA: TGTGCCAGCAGCTTAGAGGGTAGCGGGAGGGCGAGGGGTTACAATGAGCAGTTCTTC; CDR3 protein: CASSLEGSGRARGYNEQFF
D gene: .; V gene: TRBV7-7; J gene: TRBJ2-7; clone size: .; CDR3 DNA: TGTGCCAGCAGACCCCTCGGCGGGCGGTACGAGCAGTACTTC; CDR3 protein: CASRPLGGRYEQYF
D gene: TRBD2; V gene: TRBV7-7; J gene: TRBJ2-1; clone size: .; CDR3 DNA: TGTGCCAGCAGCTTAGGGACTAGCGGGGGGAATGAGCAGTTCTTC; CDR3 protein: CASSLGTSGGNEQFF
D gene: .; V gene: TRBV5-5; J gene: TRBJ1-1; clone size: .; CDR3 DNA: TGTGCCAGCAGCTTGTGGGGACTGCTGAACACTGAAGCTTTCTTT; CDR3 protein: CASSLWGLLNTEAFF